This T cell receptor beta chain was sequenced during a study of T cell repertoires in cytomegalovirus infection. Whole-study results and caveats: Carriage of CMV together with the relevant HLA was identifiable through cumulative public TCR beta family frequency. Ex vivo, HLA-C-restricted CMV-specific TCR beta clonotypes prevailed over the rest of the response.

TCRdb reprocessed the reads via MiXCR and lists one record per CDR3 protein. The repertoire holds 60,000 to 75,000 distinct CDR3 sequences, over 3.5% seen once, with roughly 22% in the top ten. The CDR3 runs 13 residues. Trimming removed 8 bases at V and 0 bases at J, with 9 bases between. This clonotype has ten or more counts. Its specificity is not known. Sequencing used PBMCs. The sequence derives from a human donor in good health (CMV status not recorded). Some clones in this sample may be carry-over from other donors' samples. The chain couples TRBV12-3 or TRBV12-4 to TRBJ2-3; possibly TRBD1 for D (5 bases). The CDR3, as DNA: TGTGCCAGCGAGGACACCAGCACAGATACGCAGTATTTT. Its protein product is CASEDTSTDTQYF.